These T cell receptor beta chains were read from a single sample in a study of control samples from healthy donors and cancer patients. Some clones are missing from TCRdb's copy, which holds only in-frame ones; the method was immunoSEQ multiplex PCR. This table holds 91,000 or so clones, just over 90% found once. The specimen sequenced was blood. The receptors were sampled from a woman in her thirties in good health. Each CDR3 is given with its conserved first and last residue. Each record gives: CDR3 length, V gene, clone size, D gene, J gene, CDR3 DNA, CDR3 protein. The D gene is left open where the match is weak. Only part of the rows carry a size: once, few, many, or a class if the clone is expanded.

CDR3 length: 13; V gene: TRBV19; clone size: NA; D gene: TRBD1; J gene: TRBJ1-5; CDR3 DNA: TGTGCCAGCCGGGACAGGGGGACGCAGCCCCAGCATTTT; CDR3 protein: CASRDRGTQPQHF
CDR3 length: 15; V gene: TRBV11-3; clone size: NA; D gene: TRBD1; J gene: TRBJ2-1; CDR3 DNA: TGTGCCAGCAGCTCTCGACAGGGGGTGTACAATGAGCAGTTCTTC; CDR3 protein: CASSSRQGVYNEQFF
CDR3 length: 16; V gene: TRBV11-2; clone size: few; D gene: NA; J gene: TRBJ1-3; CDR3 DNA: TGTGCCAGCAGCTTCGGACCCTCTATAGCTGGAAACACCATATATTTT; CDR3 protein: CASSFGPSIAGNTIYF
CDR3 length: 15; V gene: TRBV25-1; clone size: NA; D gene: NA; J gene: TRBJ1-2; CDR3 DNA: TGTGCCAGCAGTGAACCCTCGGACGCAGGGGCTGGCTACACCTTC; CDR3 protein: CASSEPSDAGAGYTF
CDR3 length: 14; V gene: TRBV6-5; clone size: NA; D gene: NA; J gene: TRBJ1-1; CDR3 DNA: TGTGCCAGCAGGAAGGGTGGATCGAACACTGAAGCTTTCTTT; CDR3 protein: CASRKGGSNTEAFF
CDR3 length: 16; V gene: TRBV14; clone size: once; D gene: NA; J gene: TRBJ1-2; CDR3 DNA: TGTGCCAGCAGCCAAGAGGGACACCCTAGGCGCTATGGCTACACCTTC; CDR3 protein: CASSQEGHPRRYGYTF
CDR3 length: 15; V gene: TRBV7-2; clone size: NA; D gene: NA; J gene: TRBJ2-5; CDR3 DNA: TGTGCCAGCAGCTTAGCTCTGGGCGGTCAAGAGACCCAGTACTTC; CDR3 protein: CASSLALGGQETQYF
CDR3 length: 17; V gene: TRBV18; clone size: NA; D gene: NA; J gene: TRBJ2-2; CDR3 DNA: TGTGCCAGCTCACCACGAAGAGAGGGGGGCGTCACCGGGGAGCTGTTTTTT; CDR3 protein: CASSPRREGGVTGELFF
CDR3 length: 12; V gene: TRBV5-5; clone size: NA; D gene: NA; J gene: TRBJ2-3; CDR3 DNA: TGTGCCAGCAGCTCACGACCAGATACGCAGTATTTT; CDR3 protein: CASSSRPDTQYF
CDR3 length: 16; V gene: TRBV14; clone size: NA; D gene: TRBD1; J gene: TRBJ2-3; CDR3 DNA: TGTGCCAGCAGCCAAGAAGGGACAGGGTTGGCAGATACGCAGTATTTT; CDR3 protein: CASSQEGTGLADTQYF
CDR3 length: 16; V gene: TRBV10-1; clone size: NA; D gene: NA; J gene: TRBJ1-4; CDR3 DNA: TGCGCCAGCACAGCCTATCGAGGGGGGGCAGATGAAAAACTGTTTTTT; CDR3 protein: CASTAYRGGADEKLFF
CDR3 length: 16; V gene: TRBV18; clone size: NA; D gene: NA; J gene: TRBJ1-5; CDR3 DNA: TGTGCCAGCTCACCACCGGGGGTAGGAGGCAATCAGCCCCAGCATTTT; CDR3 protein: CASSPPGVGGNQPQHF
CDR3 length: 13; V gene: TRBV6-1; clone size: NA; D gene: NA; J gene: TRBJ1-6; CDR3 DNA: TGTGCCAGCAGTGAGACCCGCAACTCACCCCTCCACTTT; CDR3 protein: CASSETRNSPLHF
CDR3 length: 16; V gene: TRBV7-8; clone size: NA; D gene: NA; J gene: TRBJ2-7; CDR3 DNA: TGTGCCAGCAGCTTAGCGAGTCAGGCGTTTTCCTACGAGCAGTACTTC; CDR3 protein: CASSLASQAFSYEQYF
CDR3 length: 12; V gene: TRBV6-5; clone size: NA; D gene: TRBD1; J gene: TRBJ1-1; CDR3 DNA: TGTGCCAGCTGGGGACAGGGATTGGAAGCTTTCTTT; CDR3 protein: CASWGQGLEAFF
CDR3 length: 15; V gene: TRBV6-5; clone size: NA; D gene: NA; J gene: TRBJ1-1; CDR3 DNA: TGTGCCAGCAGTCCCCCGGGACGGCCGGTATTTAGGGCTTTCTTT; CDR3 protein: CASSPPGRPVFRAFF
CDR3 length: 13; V gene: TRBV7-9; clone size: once; D gene: NA; J gene: TRBJ1-1; CDR3 DNA: TGTGCCAGCAGCTCACCGGGAAACACTGAAGCTTTCTTT; CDR3 protein: CASSSPGNTEAFF
CDR3 length: 15; V gene: TRBV27; clone size: NA; D gene: NA; J gene: TRBJ2-2; CDR3 DNA: TGTGCCAGCAGTCAAACCTACAGGGTCACCGGGGAGCTGTTTTTT; CDR3 protein: CASSQTYRVTGELFF
CDR3 length: 14; V gene: TRBV7-2; clone size: NA; D gene: NA; J gene: TRBJ2-5; CDR3 DNA: TGTGCCAGCAGCTTTGGGGGGATTCGAGAGACCCAGTACTTC; CDR3 protein: CASSFGGIRETQYF
CDR3 length: 13; V gene: TRBV5-6; clone size: NA; D gene: NA; J gene: TRBJ1-2; CDR3 DNA: TGTGCCAGCAGCCCCGGGCAGGGGTATGGCTACACCTTC; CDR3 protein: CASSPGQGYGYTF
CDR3 length: 16; V gene: TRBV5-4; clone size: NA; D gene: NA; J gene: TRBJ1-1; CDR3 DNA: TGTGCCAGCAGCTTGGAGTATGTAGGCAGCAACACTGAAGCTTTCTTT; CDR3 protein: CASSLEYVGSNTEAFF
CDR3 length: 13; V gene: TRBV10-1; clone size: once; D gene: NA; J gene: TRBJ2-5; CDR3 DNA: TGCGCCAGCAGTGAAGGGCAGGGGGAGACCCAGTACTTC; CDR3 protein: CASSEGQGETQYF